Listed below are T cell receptor beta chains from one sample, sequenced in a study of cytomegalovirus exposure and HLA in healthy donors. Clones were sequenced by immunoSEQ multiplex PCR, and TCRdb holds only the in-frame ones, with some missing. The table has about 130,000 clones, 70% to 85% seen once. Sequencing input: PBMCs. These receptors all come from a boy between 2 and 10 years old in good health and CMV-seronegative. Both conserved end residues are part of each CDR3. Fields, in order: clone size, V gene, D gene, J gene, CDR3 protein, CDR3 DNA. D genes are given only for firm matches. Not every row has a clone size; where given, it reads once, few, many or a size class.

clone size: -
V gene: TRBV9
D gene: -
J gene: TRBJ1-1
CDR3 protein: CASSVGGNSNTEAFF
CDR3 DNA: TGTGCCAGCAGCGTAGGGGGCAACTCGAACACTGAAGCTTTCTTT

clone size: -
V gene: TRBV7-9
D gene: TRBD2
J gene: TRBJ2-3
CDR3 protein: CASSTGLAGADTQYF
CDR3 DNA: TGTGCCAGCAGCACCGGACTAGCGGGAGCGGATACGCAGTATTTT

clone size: -
V gene: TRBV19
D gene: -
J gene: TRBJ2-1
CDR3 protein: CASSIDRASLYNEQFF
CDR3 DNA: TGTGCCAGTAGTATAGATCGGGCTAGCCTCTACAATGAGCAGTTCTTC

clone size: -
V gene: TRBV12-2
D gene: -
J gene: TRBJ2-5
CDR3 protein: CASRLARGLGTSQETQYF
CDR3 DNA: TGTGCAAGTCGCTTAGCGAGGGGTCTAGGGACTAGCCAAGAGACCCAGTACTTC

clone size: -
V gene: TRBV30
D gene: TRBD2
J gene: TRBJ2-5
CDR3 protein: CAWSPKRRTSGGGQETQYF
CDR3 DNA: TGTGCCTGGAGTCCAAAACGGCGGACTAGCGGGGGGGGACAAGAGACCCAGTACTTC

clone size: -
V gene: TRBV7-9
D gene: -
J gene: TRBJ1-1
CDR3 protein: CASSFREGEAFF
CDR3 DNA: TGTGCCAGCAGCTTCAGGGAGGGTGAAGCTTTCTTT

clone size: -
V gene: TRBV14
D gene: TRBD1
J gene: TRBJ2-1
CDR3 protein: CASSPGQVWQFF
CDR3 DNA: TGTGCCAGCAGCCCAGGACAGGTCTGGCAGTTCTTC

clone size: once
V gene: TRBV19
D gene: -
J gene: TRBJ1-2
CDR3 protein: CASKPEVANYGYTF
CDR3 DNA: TGTGCCAGTAAACCTGAAGTAGCTAACTATGGCTACACCTTC

clone size: -
V gene: TRBV5-6
D gene: TRBD1
J gene: TRBJ2-5
CDR3 protein: CASTSWVGGTGETETQYF
CDR3 DNA: TGTGCCAGCACTTCGTGGGTAGGGGGGACAGGGGAGACAGAGACCCAGTACTTC

clone size: few
V gene: TRBV5-1
D gene: -
J gene: TRBJ2-2
CDR3 protein: CASRLTVTGELFF
CDR3 DNA: TGCGCCAGCAGGTTGACTGTTACCGGGGAGCTGTTTTTT

clone size: -
V gene: TRBV5-1
D gene: -
J gene: TRBJ2-5
CDR3 protein: CASSPRQPLRTETQYF
CDR3 DNA: TGCGCCAGCAGCCCCCGACAGCCTCTTCGAACAGAGACCCAGTACTTC

clone size: -
V gene: TRBV6-1
D gene: -
J gene: TRBJ1-2
CDR3 protein: CASAFPGGYTF
CDR3 DNA: TGTGCCAGCGCCTTTCCCGGGGGCTACACCTTC

clone size: -
V gene: TRBV7-8
D gene: -
J gene: TRBJ2-2
CDR3 protein: CASSSDTGELFF
CDR3 DNA: TGTGCCAGCAGCTCCGACACCGGGGAGCTGTTTTTT

clone size: -
V gene: TRBV4-3
D gene: TRBD2
J gene: TRBJ2-5
CDR3 protein: CASSQGTSGGVQETQYF
CDR3 DNA: TGCGCCAGCAGCCAAGGGACTAGCGGGGGGGTGCAAGAGACCCAGTACTTC

clone size: -
V gene: TRBV7-9
D gene: -
J gene: TRBJ2-7
CDR3 protein: CASGGLYEQYF
CDR3 DNA: TGTGCCAGCGGAGGGCTATACGAGCAGTACTTC

clone size: -
V gene: TRBV4-1
D gene: -
J gene: TRBJ1-6
CDR3 protein: CASSQDSLTGLNSPLHF
CDR3 DNA: TGCGCCAGCAGCCAAGATAGTCTAACAGGATTGAATTCACCCCTCCACTTT

clone size: -
V gene: TRBV7-3
D gene: TRBD2
J gene: TRBJ2-7
CDR3 protein: CASSPGGSSYEQYF
CDR3 DNA: TGTGCCAGCAGCCCGGGCGGGAGCTCCTACGAGCAGTACTTC

clone size: -
V gene: TRBV11-2
D gene: -
J gene: TRBJ2-2
CDR3 protein: CASTKTSEGAGELFF
CDR3 DNA: TGTGCCAGCACCAAAACCAGCGAGGGCGCCGGGGAGCTGTTTTTT

clone size: -
V gene: TRBV6-6
D gene: -
J gene: TRBJ2-5
CDR3 protein: CASSWVLEGETQYF
CDR3 DNA: TGTGCCAGCAGTTGGGTCCTGGAGGGGGAGACCCAGTACTTC

clone size: -
V gene: TRBV7-9
D gene: TRBD1
J gene: TRBJ1-2
CDR3 protein: CASSLEAGGYYGYTF
CDR3 DNA: TGTGCCAGCAGCCTCGAGGCAGGGGGATACTATGGCTACACCTTC

clone size: -
V gene: TRBV6-4
D gene: TRBD1
J gene: TRBJ1-6
CDR3 protein: CASSDSAGGSSPLHF
CDR3 DNA: TGTGCCAGCAGTGACTCGGCAGGGGGTAGCTCACCCCTCCACTTT

clone size: -
V gene: TRBV7-9
D gene: -
J gene: TRBJ2-3
CDR3 protein: CASSATLRSSTDTQYF
CDR3 DNA: TGTGCCAGCAGCGCGACACTGCGATCTAGCACAGATACGCAGTATTTT

clone size: -
V gene: TRBV27
D gene: TRBD1
J gene: TRBJ1-6
CDR3 protein: CASSRGTGGSWDSPLHF
CDR3 DNA: TGTGCCAGCAGTCGCGGGACAGGGGGCTCCTGGGATTCACCCCTCCACTTT

clone size: -
V gene: TRBV2
D gene: TRBD2
J gene: TRBJ2-1
CDR3 protein: CASSTGTSGRGNEQFF
CDR3 DNA: TGTGCCAGCAGCACCGGGACTAGCGGGAGAGGCAATGAGCAGTTCTTC

clone size: few
V gene: TRBV7-2
D gene: TRBD1
J gene: TRBJ1-6
CDR3 protein: CASSLGDSFSPLHF
CDR3 DNA: TGTGCCAGCAGCTTAGGGGACAGTTTTTCACCCCTCCACTTT

clone size: -
V gene: TRBV11-3
D gene: TRBD1
J gene: TRBJ1-6
CDR3 protein: CASSQGQSAPLHF
CDR3 DNA: TGTGCCAGCAGTCAGGGACAGTCTGCACCCCTCCACTTT